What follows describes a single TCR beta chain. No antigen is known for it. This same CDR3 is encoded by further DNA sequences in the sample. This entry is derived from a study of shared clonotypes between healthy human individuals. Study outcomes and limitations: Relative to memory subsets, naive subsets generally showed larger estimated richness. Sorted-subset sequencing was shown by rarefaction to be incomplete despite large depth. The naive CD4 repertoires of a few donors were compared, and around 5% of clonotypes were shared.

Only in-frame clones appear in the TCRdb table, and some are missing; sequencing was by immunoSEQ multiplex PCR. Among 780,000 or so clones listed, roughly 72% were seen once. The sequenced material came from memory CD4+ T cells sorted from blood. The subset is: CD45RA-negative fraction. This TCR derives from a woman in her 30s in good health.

The CDR3 DNA reads as TGTGCCAGCAGCTCGACCACAGATACGCAGTATTTT. Translation: CASSSTTDTQYF. The chain couples TRBV11-2 to TRBJ2-3; D ambiguous. The CDR3 totals 12 residues. Trimming removed 4 bases from V and 2 bases from J, with 4 bases in between. Germline assignment: CDR1 SGHAT and CDR2 FQNNGV.